Listed below are T cell receptor beta chains from one sample, sequenced in a study of neoadjuvant anti-PD-1 for oral cavity cancer. Produced via immunoSEQ multiplex PCR; TCRdb's table is partial and in-frame only. The sample shows around 14,000 clones, about 73% of them seen only once. The starting material was PBMCs, obtained after nivolumab (anti-PD-1) treatment. The origin of the receptors is a person aged 40 to 85 with oral cavity squamous cell carcinoma. CDR3s include the opening cysteine and the closing phenylalanine or tryptophan. The order of the fields is J gene, V gene, D gene, CDR3 protein. The D gene is left open where the match is weak.

>TRBJ2-5|TRBV27|TRBD2
CASSSGGRETQYF
>TRBJ2-1|TRBV9|-
CASSVVSGTYNEQFF
>TRBJ2-5|TRBV5-1|-
CASSLGGTLAETQYF
>TRBJ2-7|TRBV6-1|-
CASSDLGGESSYEQYF
>TRBJ1-5|TRBV27|-
CASSSVNQPQHF
>TRBJ2-7|TRBV15|-
CATSRDKGRTYEQYF
>TRBJ1-5|TRBV6-1|-
CASSGVGNQPQHF
>TRBJ1-5|TRBV5-1|TRBD1
CASSPGTGDSNQPQHF
>TRBJ2-1|TRBV15|-
CATRDGAYNEQFF
>TRBJ1-1|TRBV19|TRBD1
CASSMGQGGLSRNTEAFF
>TRBJ1-5|TRBV10-3|-
CAISELEQGLLHF
>TRBJ2-1|TRBV5-1|TRBD2
CASSSGTSGINEQFF
>TRBJ2-3|TRBV5-3|TRBD1
CARSLEDRSLDTQYF
>TRBJ2-7|TRBV2|-
CASSERGRAYEQYF
>TRBJ1-4|TRBV30|-
CAWRGRSSEKLFF
>TRBJ2-7|TRBV7-9|-
CASSPPASASYEQYF
>TRBJ2-3|TRBV28|-
CASSPYKETDTQYF
>TRBJ2-2|TRBV6-1|TRBD2
CASSELVGGTSSSGELFF
>TRBJ2-2|TRBV10-1|-
CASSDGGGGGELFF
>TRBJ2-1|TRBV5-4|-
CASSLDGSGTGTHNEQFF
>TRBJ2-2|TRBV19|TRBD2
CASSTWTSGRGTGELFF
>TRBJ1-2|TRBV13|-
CASSLRGDYGYTF
>TRBJ2-1|TRBV9|TRBD2
CASTEGGTSGFEQFF
>TRBJ1-4|TRBV9|TRBD1
CASSVGGQANEKLFF
>TRBJ2-7|TRBV25-1|TRBD2
CASSENLAGNYEQYF
>TRBJ2-3|TRBV10-3|-
CAISGEAGDQYF
>TRBJ1-5|TRBV15|-
CATSSFSGYQPQHF
>TRBJ1-4|TRBV6-1|-
CASSEGDGDGNEKLFF
>TRBJ2-7|TRBV30|-
CAWSAPSGGGYEQYF
>TRBJ2-1|TRBV5-1|TRBD2
CASSETSGSYEQFF
>TRBJ1-5|TRBV2|TRBD1
CASSEARTGQSQPQHF
>TRBJ1-3|TRBV5-6|-
CASSSQQDYSGNTIYF
>TRBJ1-2|TRBV6-5|-
CASRPQEDGYTF
>TRBJ2-7|TRBV19|-
CASSPGISYEQYF
>TRBJ2-3|TRBV10-3|-
CAISESGVDSTDTQYF
>TRBJ1-2|TRBV6-1|-
CASSEDRANYGYTF
>TRBJ2-1|TRBV2|TRBD2
CASKATSGRGEQFF
>TRBJ2-3|TRBV4-2|TRBD2
CASRSTSGSTDTQYF
>TRBJ2-3|TRBV28|-
CASTHGVTDTQYF
>TRBJ2-3|TRBV2|TRBD2
CASSRTSGGDTQYF
>TRBJ2-7|TRBV10-2|-
CASSDPDSGGANGYEQYF
>TRBJ2-3|TRBV30|-
CAWSVSVAGADTQYF
>TRBJ1-3|TRBV27|-
CASSQGNTIYF
>TRBJ2-5|TRBV4-1|-
CASSQVPTGKETQYF
>TRBJ1-2|TRBV2|TRBD1
CASRETGGRGGYTF
>TRBJ2-7|TRBV5-4|-
CASSDQTAYEQYF
>TRBJ1-2|TRBV10-1|-
CASSGNRGYGYTF
>TRBJ1-2|TRBV19|-
CASKLAGVGNYGYTF